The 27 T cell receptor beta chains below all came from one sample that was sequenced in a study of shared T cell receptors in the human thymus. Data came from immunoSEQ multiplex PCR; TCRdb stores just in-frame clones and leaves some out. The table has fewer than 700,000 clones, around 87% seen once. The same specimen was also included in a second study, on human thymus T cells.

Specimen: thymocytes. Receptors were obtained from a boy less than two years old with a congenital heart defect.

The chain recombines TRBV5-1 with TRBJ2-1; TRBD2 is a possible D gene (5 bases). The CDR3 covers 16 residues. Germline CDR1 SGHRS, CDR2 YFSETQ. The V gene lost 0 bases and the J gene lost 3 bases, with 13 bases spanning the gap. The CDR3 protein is CASSLAAGDYYNEQFF. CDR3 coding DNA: TGCGCCAGCAGCTTGGCAGCTGGAGACTACTACAATGAGCAGTTCTTC.

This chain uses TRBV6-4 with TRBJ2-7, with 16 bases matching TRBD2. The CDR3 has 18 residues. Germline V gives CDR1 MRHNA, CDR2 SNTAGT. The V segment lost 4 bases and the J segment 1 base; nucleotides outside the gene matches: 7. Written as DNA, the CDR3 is TGTGCCAGCAGTGCTCCGCCGGGACTAGCGGGAGGGTCCTACGAGCAGTACTTC. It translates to CASSAPPGLAGGSYEQYF.

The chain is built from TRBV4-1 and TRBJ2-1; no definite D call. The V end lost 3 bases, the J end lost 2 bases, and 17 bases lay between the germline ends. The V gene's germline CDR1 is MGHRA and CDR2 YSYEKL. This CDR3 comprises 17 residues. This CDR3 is CASSHDPLVAPYNEQFF. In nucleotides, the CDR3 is TGCGCCAGCAGCCACGACCCGCTAGTGGCCCCCTACAATGAGCAGTTCTTC.

As DNA, the CDR3 is TGTGCCAGTACTAATCGGGGCAATCAGCCCCAGCATTTT. This gives the protein CASTNRGNQPQHF. V usage is TRBV19 and J usage is TRBJ1-5; no firm D call. V lost 7 bases to trimming and J lost 2 bases, with 9 bases between them. The germline V gene encodes CDR1 LNHDA and CDR2 SQIVND (reference sequence). The length of the CDR3 is 13 residues.

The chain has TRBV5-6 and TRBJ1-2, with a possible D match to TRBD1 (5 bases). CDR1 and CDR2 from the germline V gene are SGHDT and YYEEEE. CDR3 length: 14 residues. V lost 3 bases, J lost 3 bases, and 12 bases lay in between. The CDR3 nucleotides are TGTGCCAGCAGCTCTTCCGGGGGGTACTATGGCTACACCTTC. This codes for CASSSSGGYYGYTF.

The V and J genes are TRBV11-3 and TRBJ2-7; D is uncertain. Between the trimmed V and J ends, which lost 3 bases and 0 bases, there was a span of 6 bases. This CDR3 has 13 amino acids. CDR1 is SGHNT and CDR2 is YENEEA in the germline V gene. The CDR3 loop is CASSFPDSYEQYF. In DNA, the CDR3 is TGTGCCAGCAGCTTCCCAGACTCCTACGAGCAGTACTTC.

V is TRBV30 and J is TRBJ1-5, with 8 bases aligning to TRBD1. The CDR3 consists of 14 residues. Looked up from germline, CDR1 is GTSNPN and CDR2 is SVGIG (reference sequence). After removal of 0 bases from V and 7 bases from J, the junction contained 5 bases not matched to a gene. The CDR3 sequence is CAWSVAGGAQPQHF. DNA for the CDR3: TGTGCCTGGAGTGTCGCAGGGGGCGCGCAGCCCCAGCATTTT.

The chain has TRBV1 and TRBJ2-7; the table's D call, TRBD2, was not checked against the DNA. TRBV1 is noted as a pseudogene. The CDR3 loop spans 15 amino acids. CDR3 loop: CTSSQPPGLSYEQYF. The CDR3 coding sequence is TGCACCAGCAGCCAGCCCCCGGGACTTTCCTACGAGCAGTACTTC.

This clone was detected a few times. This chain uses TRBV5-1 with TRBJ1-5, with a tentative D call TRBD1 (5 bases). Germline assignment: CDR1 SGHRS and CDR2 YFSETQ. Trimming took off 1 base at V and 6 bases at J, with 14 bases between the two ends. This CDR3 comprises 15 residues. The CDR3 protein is CASSLLGEEGQPQHF. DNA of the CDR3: TGCGCCAGCAGCTTGTTGGGGGAGGAGGGTCAGCCCCAGCATTTT.

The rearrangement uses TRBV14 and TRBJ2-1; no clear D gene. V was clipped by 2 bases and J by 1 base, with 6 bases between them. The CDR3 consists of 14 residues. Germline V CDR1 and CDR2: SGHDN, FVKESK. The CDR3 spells CASSQISSYNEQFF. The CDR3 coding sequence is TGTGCCAGCAGCCAAATATCGTCCTACAATGAGCAGTTCTTC.

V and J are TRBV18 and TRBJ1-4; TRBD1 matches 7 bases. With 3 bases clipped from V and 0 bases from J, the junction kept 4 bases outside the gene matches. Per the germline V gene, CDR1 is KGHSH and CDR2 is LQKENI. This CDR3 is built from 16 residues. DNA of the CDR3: TGTGCCAGCTCACCGAGGGACAGAACAACTAATGAAAAACTGTTTTTT. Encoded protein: CASSPRDRTTNEKLFF.

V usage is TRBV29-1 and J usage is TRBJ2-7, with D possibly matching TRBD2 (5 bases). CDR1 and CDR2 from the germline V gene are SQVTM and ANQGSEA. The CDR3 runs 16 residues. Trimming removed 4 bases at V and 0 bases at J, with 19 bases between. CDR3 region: CSVAPLPTGSSYEQYF. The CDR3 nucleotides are TGCAGCGTTGCCCCGCTCCCGACGGGGAGCTCCTACGAGCAGTACTTC.

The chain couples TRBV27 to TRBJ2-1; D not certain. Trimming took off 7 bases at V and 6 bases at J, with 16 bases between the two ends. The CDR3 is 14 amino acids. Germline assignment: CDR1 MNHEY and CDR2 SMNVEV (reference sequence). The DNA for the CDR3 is TGTGCCAGCAACCCGATGGGCGAATCCAATGAGCAGTTCTTC. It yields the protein CASNPMGESNEQFF.

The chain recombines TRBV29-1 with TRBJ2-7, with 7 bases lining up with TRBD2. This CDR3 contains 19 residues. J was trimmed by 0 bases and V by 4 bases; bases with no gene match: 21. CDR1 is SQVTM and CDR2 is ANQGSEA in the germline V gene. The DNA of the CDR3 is TGCAGCGTTGCCCCCCCGGATATGATAGCGGGCGCGAGCTCCTACGAGCAGTACTTC. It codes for CSVAPPDMIAGASSYEQYF.

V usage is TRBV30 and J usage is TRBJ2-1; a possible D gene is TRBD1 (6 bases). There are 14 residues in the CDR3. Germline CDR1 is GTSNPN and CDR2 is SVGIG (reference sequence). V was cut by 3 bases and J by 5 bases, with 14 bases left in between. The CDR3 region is CAWSSAGQNNEQFF. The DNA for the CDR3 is TGTGCCTGGAGCTCTGCAGGACAGAACAATGAGCAGTTCTTC.

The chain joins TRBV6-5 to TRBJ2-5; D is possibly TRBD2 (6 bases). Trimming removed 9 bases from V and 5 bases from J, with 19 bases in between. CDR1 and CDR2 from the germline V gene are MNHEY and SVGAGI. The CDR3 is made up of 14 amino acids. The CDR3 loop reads CASSPEGARETQYF. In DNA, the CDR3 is TGTGCCAGTTCCCCGGAGGGAGCGCGGGAGACCCAGTACTTC.

The CDR3 spells CASSKSSGRSGEQYF. The CDR3 nucleotides read TGTGCCAGCAGCAAATCTAGCGGGAGATCGGGCGAGCAGTACTTC. V and J are TRBV7-2 and TRBJ2-7; 10 bases match TRBD2. Per germline, CDR1 SGHTA and CDR2 FQGNSA. CDR3 length: 15 residues. J was trimmed by 6 bases and V by 5 bases; bases with no gene match: 10.

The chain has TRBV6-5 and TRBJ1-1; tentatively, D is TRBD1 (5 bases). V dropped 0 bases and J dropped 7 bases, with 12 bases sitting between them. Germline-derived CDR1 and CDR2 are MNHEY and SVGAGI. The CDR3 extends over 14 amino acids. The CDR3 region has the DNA TGTGCCAGCAGTTACTCGAAAGGGGTAGGTGAAGCTTTCTTT. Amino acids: CASSYSKGVGEAFF.

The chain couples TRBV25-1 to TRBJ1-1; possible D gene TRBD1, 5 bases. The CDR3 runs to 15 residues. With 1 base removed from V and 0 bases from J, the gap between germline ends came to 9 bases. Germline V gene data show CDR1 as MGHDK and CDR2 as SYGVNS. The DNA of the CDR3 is TGTGCCAGCAGTGAATCGGGGGGGATGAACACTGAAGCTTTCTTT. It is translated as CASSESGGMNTEAFF.

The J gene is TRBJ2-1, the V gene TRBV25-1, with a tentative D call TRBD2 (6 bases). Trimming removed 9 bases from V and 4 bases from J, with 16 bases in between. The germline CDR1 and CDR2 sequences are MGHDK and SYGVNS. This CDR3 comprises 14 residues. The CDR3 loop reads CASSIAEPYNEQFF. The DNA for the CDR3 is TGTGCCAGTTCTATAGCGGAGCCTTACAATGAGCAGTTCTTC.

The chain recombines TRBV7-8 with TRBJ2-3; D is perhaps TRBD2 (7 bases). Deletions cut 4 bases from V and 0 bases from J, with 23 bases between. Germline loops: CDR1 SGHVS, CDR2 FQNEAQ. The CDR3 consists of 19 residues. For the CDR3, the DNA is TGTGCCAGCAGCTCCCGGGGGCGGGAGTGGGGGACTAGCACAGATACGCAGTATTTT. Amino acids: CASSSRGREWGTSTDTQYF. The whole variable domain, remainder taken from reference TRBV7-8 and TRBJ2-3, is GAGVSQSPRYKVAKRGQDVALRCDPISGHVSLFWYQQALGQGPEFLTYFQNEAQLDKSGLPSDRFFAERPEGSVSTLKIQRTQQEDSAVYLCASSSRGREWGTSTDTQYFGPGTRLTVL.

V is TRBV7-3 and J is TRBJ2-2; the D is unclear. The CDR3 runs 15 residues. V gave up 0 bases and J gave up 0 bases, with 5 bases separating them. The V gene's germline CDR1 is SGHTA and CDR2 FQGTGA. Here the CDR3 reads CASSLTRTNTGELFF. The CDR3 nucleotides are TGTGCCAGCAGCTTAACGCGAACGAACACCGGGGAGCTGTTTTTT.

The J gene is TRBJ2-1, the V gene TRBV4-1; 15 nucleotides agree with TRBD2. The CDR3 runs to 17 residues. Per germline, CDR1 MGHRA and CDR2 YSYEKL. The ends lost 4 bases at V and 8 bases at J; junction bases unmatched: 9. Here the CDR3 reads CASSPGLAGGGGYEQFF. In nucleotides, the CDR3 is TGCGCCAGCAGCCCCGGACTAGCGGGAGGGGGGGGCTATGAGCAGTTCTTC.

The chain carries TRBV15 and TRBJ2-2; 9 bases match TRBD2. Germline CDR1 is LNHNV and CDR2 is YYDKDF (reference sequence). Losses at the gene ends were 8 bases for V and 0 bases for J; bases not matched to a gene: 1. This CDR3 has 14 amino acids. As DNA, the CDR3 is TGTGCCACCCGACTAGCGGCGAACACCGGGGAGCTGTTTTTT. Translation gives CATRLAANTGELFF.

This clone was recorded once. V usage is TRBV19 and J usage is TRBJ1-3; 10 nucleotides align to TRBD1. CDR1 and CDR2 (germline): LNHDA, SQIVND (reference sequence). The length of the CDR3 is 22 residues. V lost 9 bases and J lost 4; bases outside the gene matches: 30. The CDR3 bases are TGTGCCAGCTCCAAGTATCCCGCAGAGGAGGAACGGGACAGGGGTGAAGGAAACACCATATATTTT. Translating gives CASSKYPAEEERDRGEGNTIYF.

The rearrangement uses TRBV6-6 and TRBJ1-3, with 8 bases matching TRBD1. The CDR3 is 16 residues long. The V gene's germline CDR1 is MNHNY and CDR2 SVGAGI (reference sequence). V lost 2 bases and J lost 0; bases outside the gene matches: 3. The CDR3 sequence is CASSYLGQGSGNTIYF. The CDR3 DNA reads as TGTGCCAGCAGTTACCTAGGACAGGGCTCTGGAAACACCATATATTTT.

The CDR3 is CASSITLGGYYGYTF. The CDR3 DNA follows: TGTGCCAGTAGTATAACATTAGGCGGATACTATGGCTACACCTTC. The chain joins TRBV19 to TRBJ1-2; D uncertain. The germline CDR1 and CDR2 sequences are LNHDA and SQIVND (reference sequence). This CDR3 comprises 15 residues. Trimming took off 2 bases at V and 3 bases at J, with 13 bases between the two ends.